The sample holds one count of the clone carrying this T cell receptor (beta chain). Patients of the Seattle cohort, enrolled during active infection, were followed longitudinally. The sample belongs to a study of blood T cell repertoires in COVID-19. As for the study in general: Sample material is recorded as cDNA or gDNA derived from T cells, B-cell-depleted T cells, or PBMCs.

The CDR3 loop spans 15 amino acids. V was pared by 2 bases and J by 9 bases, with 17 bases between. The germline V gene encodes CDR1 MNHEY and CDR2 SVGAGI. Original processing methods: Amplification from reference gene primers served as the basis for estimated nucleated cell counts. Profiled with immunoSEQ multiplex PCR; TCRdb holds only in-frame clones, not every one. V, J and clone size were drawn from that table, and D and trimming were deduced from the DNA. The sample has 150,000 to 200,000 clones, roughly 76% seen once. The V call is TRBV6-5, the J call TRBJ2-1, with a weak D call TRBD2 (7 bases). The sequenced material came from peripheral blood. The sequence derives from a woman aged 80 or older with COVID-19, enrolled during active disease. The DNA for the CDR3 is TGTGCCAGCAGTTACGGGGCGGGGGCCCGATTTGAGCAGTTCTTC. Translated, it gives CASSYGAGARFEQFF.